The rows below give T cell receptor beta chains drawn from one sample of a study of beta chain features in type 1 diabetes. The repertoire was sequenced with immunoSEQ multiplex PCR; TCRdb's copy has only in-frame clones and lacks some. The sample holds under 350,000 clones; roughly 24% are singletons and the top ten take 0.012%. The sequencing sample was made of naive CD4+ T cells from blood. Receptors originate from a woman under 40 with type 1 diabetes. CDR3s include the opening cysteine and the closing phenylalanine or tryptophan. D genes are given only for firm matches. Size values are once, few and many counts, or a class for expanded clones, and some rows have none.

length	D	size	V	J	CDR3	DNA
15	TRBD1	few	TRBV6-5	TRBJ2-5	CASSYSGDRQETQYF	TGTGCCAGCAGTTATAGTGGGGACAGGCAAGAGACCCAGTACTTC
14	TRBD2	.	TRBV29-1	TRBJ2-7	CSVETPGLANEQYF	TGCAGCGTTGAGACACCGGGACTAGCCAACGAGCAGTACTTC
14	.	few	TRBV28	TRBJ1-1	CASTVGSRDTEAFF	TGTGCCAGCACCGTCGGGAGTCGGGACACTGAAGCTTTCTTT
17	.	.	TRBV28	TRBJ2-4	CATQSVQGVRSKNIQYF	TGTGCCACCCAATCCGTTCAAGGAGTTCGGTCCAAAAACATTCAGTACTTC
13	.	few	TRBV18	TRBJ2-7	CASSTVSSYEQYF	TGTGCCAGCTCAACAGTGAGCTCCTACGAGCAGTACTTC
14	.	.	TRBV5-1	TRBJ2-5	CASSFFEAKETQYF	TGCGCCAGCAGCTTTTTCGAGGCCAAAGAGACCCAGTACTTC
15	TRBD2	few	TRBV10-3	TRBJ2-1	CAISPGTSGNNEQFF	TGTGCCATCAGTCCCGGGACTAGCGGGAACAATGAGCAGTTCTTC
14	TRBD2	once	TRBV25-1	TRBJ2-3	CASSGQREADTQYF	TGTGCCAGCAGTGGGCAGCGGGAGGCAGATACGCAGTATTTT
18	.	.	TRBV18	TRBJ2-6	CASSPRTDISSGANVLTF	TGTGCCAGCTCACCCCGGACAGATATAAGCTCTGGGGCCAACGTCCTGACTTTC
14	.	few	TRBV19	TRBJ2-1	CATKARSSYNEQFF	TGTGCCACGAAAGCTAGGAGCTCCTACAATGAGCAGTTCTTC
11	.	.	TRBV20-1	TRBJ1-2	CSAWQNYGYTF	TGCAGTGCCTGGCAGAACTATGGCTACACCTTC